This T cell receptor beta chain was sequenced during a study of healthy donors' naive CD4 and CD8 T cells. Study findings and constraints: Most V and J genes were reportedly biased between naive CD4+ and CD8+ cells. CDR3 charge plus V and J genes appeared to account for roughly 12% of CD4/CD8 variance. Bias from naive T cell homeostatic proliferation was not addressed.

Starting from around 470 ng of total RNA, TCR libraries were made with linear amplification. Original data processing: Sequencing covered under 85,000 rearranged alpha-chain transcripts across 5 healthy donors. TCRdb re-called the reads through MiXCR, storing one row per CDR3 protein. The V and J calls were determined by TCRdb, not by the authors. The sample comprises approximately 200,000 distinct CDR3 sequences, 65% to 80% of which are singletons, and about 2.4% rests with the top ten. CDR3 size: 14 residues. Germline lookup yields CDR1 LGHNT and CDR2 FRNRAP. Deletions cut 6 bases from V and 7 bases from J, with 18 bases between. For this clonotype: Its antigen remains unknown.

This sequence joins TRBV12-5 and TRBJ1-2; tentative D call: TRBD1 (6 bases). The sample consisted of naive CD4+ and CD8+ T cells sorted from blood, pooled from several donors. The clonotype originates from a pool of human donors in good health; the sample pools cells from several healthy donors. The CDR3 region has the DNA TGTGCTAGTGGCGCCTCACAGGGTTCTGGTGGCTACACCTTC. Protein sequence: CASGASQGSGGYTF.